The clone carrying this TCR beta chain was observed once. The sample is drawn from a study of blood T cell repertoires in COVID-19. This table comes from immunoSEQ multiplex PCR, and its TCRdb copy is limited to in-frame clones, with some not included. The table shows around 300,000 clones, with over 80% occurring only once. The CDR3 runs to 16 residues. Looked up from germline, CDR1 is WNHNN and CDR2 is SYGVQD (reference sequence). The V gene lost 2 bases and the J gene lost 0 bases, with 11 bases spanning the gap. This receptor was taken from a young man who had recovered from COVID-19. The chain combines TRBV10-1 with TRBJ2-1; maybe TRBD1 (6 bases). Sequenced sample: PBMCs or T cells enriched from blood (not recorded which). Written as DNA, the CDR3 is TGCGCCAGCAGTGAGAGGGGCAGGGGCTCCTACAATGAGCAGTTCTTC. It encodes CASSERGRGSYNEQFF.